Included here is one T cell receptor (beta chain) sequence, with context. This CDR3 comprises 16 residues. The germline V gene has CDR1 MNHGY and CDR2 SVAAGI. Germline trimming cut 3 bases from V and 2 bases from J; bases unmatched to any gene: 7. This entry belongs to a study of tumor-infiltrating lymphocytes in oesophageal squamous cell carcinoma. TCRdb fed the PCR reads into MiXCR, producing one record per CDR3 protein. The repertoire consists of about 22,000 distinct CDR3 sequences, with around 34% occurring once and the leading ten covering 19%. This rearrangement joins TRBV6-9 to TRBJ1-1; TRBD1 agrees at 9 bases. This receptor was obtained from a female donor with esophageal squamous cell carcinoma. The source material was esophageal tumor tissue. The CDR3 loop is CASSYFRDRVNTEAFF. In DNA, the CDR3 is TGTGCCAGCAGTTACTTCAGGGACAGGGTAAACACTGAAGCTTTCTTT.